These 16 T cell receptor beta chains were all obtained from the same sample, sequenced in a study of post-analysis software for immune sequencing data. General study findings and limits: Higher frequency in patients than in controls was seen for a handful of TRBV segments, with TRBV5-6, TRBV5-1 and TRBV20-1 among them.

For these receptors, no antigen is known. Incorporated into the TCR beta cDNA libraries were unique molecular identifiers, which served to reduce PCR and sequencing biases. In TCRdb, the PCR reads were re-called with MiXCR into one record per CDR3 protein. The table lists a few hundred thousand distinct CDR3 sequences, 30% to 45% of them singletons. Material: blood. These receptors originate from a girl aged 2-9 years with multiple sclerosis.

CDR3 nucleotides: TGCGCCAGCAGCCAGACCACGGGACAGATAAACACTGAAGCTTTCTTT. It translates to CASSQTTGQINTEAFF. The chain links TRBV4-1 to TRBJ1-1; TRBD1 aligns across 7 bases. The CDR3 is 16 residues long. Germline assignment: CDR1 MGHRA and CDR2 YSYEKL. V was pared by 3 bases and J by 2 bases, with 9 bases of the junction left unmatched.

V gene TRBV18 combines with J gene TRBJ2-5; D is unresolved. V dropped 2 bases and J dropped 1 base, with 5 bases sitting between them. The CDR3 length is 13 residues. The germline V gene has CDR1 KGHSH and CDR2 LQKENI. The CDR3 coding sequence is TGTGCCAGCTCACCAAACAGCCAAGAGACCCAGTACTTC. Protein product: CASSPNSQETQYF.

The sample holds a few counts of this clonotype. The J gene is TRBJ2-5, the V gene TRBV15, with TRBD2 matching 8 bases. CDR1 is LNHNV and CDR2 is YYDKDF in the germline V gene (reference sequence). The CDR3 covers 18 residues. The J segment lost 7 bases and the V segment lost 0 bases, leaving 16 bases of the junction unmatched. CDR3 loop: CATSRDGFLAGGPRTQYF. The DNA of the CDR3 is TGTGCCACCAGCAGAGATGGGTTCCTAGCGGGTGGCCCAAGGACCCAGTACTTC.

The table lists this clonotype with a few counts. The V gene is TRBV5-1, the J gene TRBJ2-1; D is uncertain. Germline values: CDR1 SGHRS, CDR2 YFSETQ. The V gene lost 0 bases and the J gene lost 1 base, with 11 bases spanning the gap. This CDR3 contains 16 residues. CDR3 nucleotide sequence: TGCGCCAGCAGCTTGGTGCCCGAATGGTCCTACAATGAGCAGTTCTTC. Its translation: CASSLVPEWSYNEQFF.

This chain uses TRBV28 with TRBJ2-3; D possibly corresponds to TRBD2 (6 bases). The CDR3 runs to 14 residues. Looked up from germline, CDR1 is MDHEN and CDR2 is SYDVKM. V lost 8 bases and J 2 bases, leaving 14 bases between the germline ends. CDR3 bases: TGTGCCAGCCGCGTATGGGAGGACACAGATACGCAGTATTTT. It encodes CASRVWEDTDTQYF.

There are a few counts of this clonotype. The chain carries TRBV7-9 and TRBJ2-4; the D is unclear. The DNA end favors TRBJ2-7, so the J call may be wrong. Germline V CDR1 and CDR2: SEHNR, FQNEAQ (reference sequence). This CDR3 is built from 16 residues. The CDR3 coding sequence is TGTGCCAGCAGCTCGAGAAAGACTGGGTCTCGGGTCGAGCAGTACTTC. Residues: CASSSRKTGSRVEQYF.

Ten or more counts support this clonotype. The J gene is TRBJ1-2, the V gene TRBV29-1, with TRBD1 as a possible D gene (6 bases). This CDR3 is 12 amino acids long. Trimming shortened V by 6 bases and J by 3 bases, and 11 bases separated the two germline ends. Per the germline V gene, CDR1 is SQVTM and CDR2 is ANQGSEA. CDR3 sequence: CSVAGQYYGYTF. In nucleotides, the CDR3 is TGCAGCGTCGCCGGACAGTACTATGGCTACACCTTC. Complete variable domain (other parts from reference TRBV29-1 and TRBJ1-2): SAVISQKPSRDICQRGTSLTIQCQVDSQVTMMFWYRQQPGQSLTLIATANQGSEATYESGFVIDKFPISRPNLTFSTLTVSNMSPEDSSIYLCSVAGQYYGYTFGSGTRLTVV.

The chain has TRBV7-3 and TRBJ2-3; the D gene is possibly TRBD1 (5 bases). Trimming took off 3 bases at V and 3 bases at J, with 13 bases between the two ends. Germline lookup yields CDR1 SGHTA and CDR2 FQGTGA. This CDR3 contains 15 residues. CDR3 sequence (DNA): TGTGCCAGCAGCTTGGGGCGGACCACAACAGATACGCAGTATTTT. Translating it yields CASSLGRTTTDTQYF.

This clonotype has a handful of counts. The V and J genes are TRBV6-1 and TRBJ1-5; TRBD1 agrees at 12 bases. V shed 6 bases and J 7 bases; nucleotides not matched to a gene: 10. This CDR3 has 16 amino acids. Per the germline V gene, CDR1 is MNHNS and CDR2 is SASEGT. The CDR3 nucleotides are TGTGCCAGCAGAGGGACAGGGGGCTTTGTCCGCCAGCCCCAGCATTTT. Amino acid sequence: CASRGTGGFVRQPQHF.

The chain is built from TRBV2 and TRBJ2-1; 7 bases map to TRBD2. This CDR3 comprises 14 residues. From germline, CDR1 is SNHLY and CDR2 FYNNEI. V gave up 4 bases and J gave up 5 bases; unmatched junction bases: 5. CDR3 DNA sequence: TGTGCCAGCAGTGGCGGGAGAGGGCACAATGAGCAGTTCTTC. This encodes CASSGGRGHNEQFF.

The rearrangement links TRBV7-8 to TRBJ1-2; D remains unclear. The ends were cut back, 4 bases at V and 4 bases at J, with 19 bases in the middle. Germline V CDR1 and CDR2: SGHVS, FQNEAQ. This CDR3 has 16 amino acids. The CDR3, as DNA: TGTGCCAGCAGCTCATTCCCCGGCCCCGGAGGCTATGGCTACACCTTC. Protein: CASSSFPGPGGYGYTF. The whole variable domain, remainder taken from reference TRBV7-8 and TRBJ1-2, is GAGVSQSPRYKVAKRGQDVALRCDPISGHVSLFWYQQALGQGPEFLTYFQNEAQLDKSGLPSDRFFAERPEGSVSTLKIQRTQQEDSAVYLCASSSFPGPGGYGYTFGSGTRLTVV.

This clonotype was recorded a few times. The V and J genes are TRBV20-1 and TRBJ2-7, with D perhaps assigned TRBD1 or TRBD2 (5 bases each). Per the germline V gene, CDR1 is DFQATT and CDR2 is SNEGSKA (reference sequence). The V end was cut by 0 bases, the J end by 5 bases, with 20 bases between. This CDR3 comprises 16 residues. CDR3 DNA: TGCAGTGCTAGAGATCCGCCGGGACGGATTACGAACGAGCAGTACTTC. Its protein is CSARDPPGRITNEQYF.

The chain links TRBV27 to TRBJ2-7, with D tentatively TRBD1 (5 bases). The DNA end is a closer match to TRBJ2-5, so the J assignment may be wrong. The CDR3 is 12 residues long. Germline values: CDR1 MNHEY, CDR2 SMNVEV (reference sequence). Here the CDR3 reads CASGFRVETQYF. CDR3 nucleotide sequence: TGTGCCAGCGGATTCAGGGTTGAGACCCAGTACTTC.

The CDR3 reads CASSPGQTSTDTQYF. CDR3 nucleotide sequence: TGTGCCAGCAGCCCCGGACAGACAAGCACAGATACGCAGTATTTT. This sequence joins TRBV7-2 and TRBJ2-3; possible D gene TRBD1, 6 bases. Germline CDR1 and CDR2: SGHTA and FQGNSA. CDR3 length equals 15 residues. Trimming took 5 bases from V and 0 from J, leaving 12 bases between them.

At least ten counts were recorded for this clonotype. V usage is TRBV7-2 and J usage is TRBJ2-1, with TRBD2 as a possible D gene (6 bases). V lost 5 bases and J 5 bases, leaving 13 bases between the germline ends. The CDR3 is 14 residues long. Per germline, CDR1 SGHTA and CDR2 FQGNSA. The CDR3 region has the DNA TGTGCCAGCAGCCGCTTTACGGGAGACAATGAGCAGTTCTTC. Residues: CASSRFTGDNEQFF. Complete variable domain (other parts from reference TRBV7-2 and TRBJ2-1): GAGVSQSPSNKVTEKGKDVELRCDPISGHTALYWYRQSLGQGLEFLIYFQGNSAPDKSGLPSDRFSAERTGGSVSTLTIQRTQQEDSAVYLCASSRFTGDNEQFFGPGTRLTVL.

This CDR3 reads CASSRSRGRQETQYF. CDR3 DNA: TGTGCCAGCAGTCGATCCAGGGGGAGACAAGAGACCCAGTACTTC. This chain joins TRBV11-2 and TRBJ2-5; 7 nucleotides align to TRBD1. Germline V gene sequence: CDR1 SGHAT, CDR2 FQNNGV. Losses at the gene ends were 6 bases for V and 2 bases for J; bases not matched to a gene: 9. The CDR3 loop spans 15 amino acids. The full variable domain, its missing parts supplied by reference TRBV11-2 and TRBJ2-5, is EAGVAQSPRYKIIEKRQSVAFWCNPISGHATLYWYQQILGQGPKLLIQFQNNGVVDDSQLPKDRFSAERLKGVDSTLKIQPAKLEDSAVYLCASSRSRGRQETQYFGPGTRLLVL.